A selection of T cell receptor beta chains follows, all from one sample in a study of T cells in localized non-small cell lung cancer. The method was immunoSEQ multiplex PCR; TCRdb's version includes in-frame clones alone and lacks a portion of them. Here the sample spans about 4,400 clones, around 20% being singletons. The sample consisted of lung tumor tissue, taken before any cancer treatment. The receptors were gathered from an older female donor with stage I lung adenocarcinoma. The CDR3 runs from the conserved cysteine through the conserved F or W. A D gene is named only where the DNA matches it firmly. Clone sizes are given selectively: once, few, many, or a class where the clone is expanded.

>TRBV9|TRBJ2-2|few|-
CASSTGPRDGTGELFF
TGTGCCAGCAGCACCGGCCCCAGAGATGGAACCGGGGAGCTGTTTTTT
>TRBV11-3|TRBJ1-1|many|-
CASSRRSADTEAFF
TGTGCCAGCAGCCGCCGATCGGCGGACACTGAAGCTTTCTTT
>TRBV30|TRBJ1-1|-|-
CAWSYGGATDYTEAFF
TGTGCCTGGAGTTACGGGGGGGCGACAGATTACACTGAAGCTTTCTTT
>TRBV6-8|TRBJ1-6|-|TRBD1
CASLPRGQGNSPLHF
TGTGCCAGCCTCCCCCGGGGACAGGGTAATTCACCCCTCCACTTT
>TRBV29-1|TRBJ1-1|-|-
CSVYSVTGSTTLKAFF
TGCAGCGTTTACTCCGTGACAGGCTCGACGACTCTGAAGGCTTTCTTT
>TRBV25-1|TRBJ2-5|-|-
CASSAGDGGEQETQYF
TGTGCCAGCAGTGCAGGGGACGGAGGGGAGCAAGAGACCCAGTACTTC
>TRBV18|TRBJ1-5|few|TRBD1
CASSPDRAVQPQHF
TGTGCCAGCTCACCCGACAGGGCTGTTCAGCCCCAGCATTTT
>TRBV11-3|TRBJ2-1|-|-
CASSLDVQDYNEQFF
TGTGCCAGCAGCTTAGACGTTCAGGACTACAATGAGCAGTTCTTC
>TRBV11-3|TRBJ2-7|-|-
CASSLGRSLDEQYF
TGTGCCAGCAGCTTAGGACGGTCCTTGGACGAGCAGTACTTC
>TRBV6-8|TRBJ1-2|few|-
CASSYGLQDLTTYGYTF
TGTGCCAGCAGTTACGGTCTTCAAGATCTAACTACCTATGGCTACACCTTC
>TRBV23-1|TRBJ2-2|few|-
CASSLDGAGELFF
TGCGCCAGCAGCTTAGACGGAGCCGGGGAGCTGTTTTTT
>TRBV30|TRBJ2-3|-|TRBD2
CAWSGGGLAGTPRTQYF
TGTGCCTGGAGTGGGGGTGGACTAGCGGGGACCCCTCGAACGCAGTATTTT
>TRBV15|TRBJ2-3|-|TRBD2
CATSRDRGLAGGRPTDTQYF
TGTGCCACCAGCAGAGATAGGGGACTAGCGGGGGGCCGGCCCACAGATACGCAGTATTTT
>TRBV5-1|TRBJ2-5|-|-
CASSEGGGGQETQYF
TGCGCCAGCAGCGAAGGGGGAGGGGGACAAGAGACCCAGTACTTC
>TRBV11-3|TRBJ1-5|-|TRBD1
CASSIRQGVGNQPQHF
TGTGCCAGCAGCATAAGACAGGGGGTGGGAAATCAGCCCCAGCATTTT
>TRBV18|TRBJ1-1|-|-
CASSPPARVAEAFF
TGTGCCAGCTCACCTCCCGCCAGGGTGGCTGAAGCTTTCTTT
>TRBV7-4|TRBJ2-3|-|-
CASSFGKKDTQYF
TGTGCCAGCAGCTTTGGTAAAAAAGATACGCAGTATTTT
>TRBV30|TRBJ1-5|-|TRBD1
CAWTRQGAWNQPQHF
TGTGCCTGGACAAGGCAGGGGGCATGGAATCAGCCCCAGCATTTT
>TRBV14|TRBJ1-1|few|-
CASSHYEAFF
TGTGCCAGCAGCCATTATGAAGCTTTCTTT
>TRBV11-3|TRBJ1-2|many|-
CASSLTGRENGYTF
TGTGCCAGCAGCTTGACGGGACGTGAAAATGGCTACACCTTC
>TRBV18|TRBJ2-3|few|TRBD1
CASSPDRGRTDTQYF
TGTGCCAGCTCACCTGACAGGGGGAGGACAGATACGCAGTATTTT
>TRBV19|TRBJ2-3|-|-
CASRRQGDTDTQYF
TGTGCCAGTAGACGGCAGGGCGACACAGATACGCAGTATTTT
>TRBV11-3|TRBJ2-7|medium-sized|TRBD1
CASSHRDRNYEQYF
TGTGCCAGCAGTCACCGGGACAGGAACTACGAGCAGTACTTC
>TRBV9|TRBJ1-3|medium-sized|-
CASSTGLTGNTIYF
TGTGCCAGCAGCACCGGACTGACGGGAAACACCATATATTTT
>TRBV11-3|TRBJ2-1|-|-
CASSLIGVSENNEQFF
TGTGCCAGCAGCCTAATAGGGGTTTCAGAGAACAATGAGCAGTTCTTC
>TRBV11-3|TRBJ2-6|few|-
CASSSRQAPSGANVLTF
TGTGCCAGCAGCTCCCGACAGGCACCCTCTGGGGCCAACGTCCTGACTTTC
>TRBV11-3|TRBJ2-1|-|TRBD2
CASSSGLAGDEQFF
TGTGCCAGCAGCTCCGGTTTAGCGGGAGATGAGCAGTTCTTC
>TRBV30|TRBJ2-3|-|-
CAWSPRSHTDTQYF
TGTGCCTGGAGTCCCCGCAGTCACACAGATACGCAGTATTTT
>TRBV15|TRBJ2-5|-|-
CATSTTGEPRRAQYF
TGTGCCACCAGCACTACAGGGGAGCCCCGGAGGGCCCAGTACTTC